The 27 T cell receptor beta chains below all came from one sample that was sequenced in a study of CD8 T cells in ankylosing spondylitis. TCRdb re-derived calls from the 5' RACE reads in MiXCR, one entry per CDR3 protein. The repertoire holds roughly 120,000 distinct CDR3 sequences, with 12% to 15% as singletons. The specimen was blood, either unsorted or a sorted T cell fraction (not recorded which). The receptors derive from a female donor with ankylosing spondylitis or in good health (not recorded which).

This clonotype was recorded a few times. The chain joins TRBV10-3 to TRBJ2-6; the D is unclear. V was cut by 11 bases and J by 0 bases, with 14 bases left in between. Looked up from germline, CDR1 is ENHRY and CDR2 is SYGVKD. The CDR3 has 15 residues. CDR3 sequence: CAVQQTYSGANVLTF. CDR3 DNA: TGTGCCGTGCAGCAGACTTACTCTGGGGCCAACGTCCTGACTTTC.

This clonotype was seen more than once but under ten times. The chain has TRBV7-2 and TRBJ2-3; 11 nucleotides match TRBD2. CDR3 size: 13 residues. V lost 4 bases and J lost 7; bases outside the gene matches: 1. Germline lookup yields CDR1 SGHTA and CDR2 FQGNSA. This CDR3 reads CASSSSGGYTQYF. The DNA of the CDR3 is TGTGCCAGCAGCTCTAGCGGGGGGTATACGCAGTATTTT. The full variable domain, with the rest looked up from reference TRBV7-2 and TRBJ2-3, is GAGVSQSPSNKVTEKGKDVELRCDPISGHTALYWYRQSLGQGLEFLIYFQGNSAPDKSGLPSDRFSAERTGGSVSTLTIQRTQQEDSAVYLCASSSSGGYTQYFGPGTRLTVL.

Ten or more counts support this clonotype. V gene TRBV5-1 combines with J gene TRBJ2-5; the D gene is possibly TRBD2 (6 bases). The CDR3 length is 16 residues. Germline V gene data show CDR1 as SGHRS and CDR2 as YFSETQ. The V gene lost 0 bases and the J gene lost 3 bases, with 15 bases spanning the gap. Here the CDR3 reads CASSLEPRGIEETQYF. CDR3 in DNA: TGCGCCAGCAGCTTGGAGCCTCGGGGGATCGAAGAGACCCAGTACTTC. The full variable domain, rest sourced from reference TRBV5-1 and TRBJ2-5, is KAGVTQTPRYLIKTRGQQVTLSCSPISGHRSVSWYQQTPGQGLQFLFEYFSETQRNKGNFPGRFSGRQFSNSRSEMNVSTLELGDSALYLCASSLEPRGIEETQYFGPGTRLLVL.

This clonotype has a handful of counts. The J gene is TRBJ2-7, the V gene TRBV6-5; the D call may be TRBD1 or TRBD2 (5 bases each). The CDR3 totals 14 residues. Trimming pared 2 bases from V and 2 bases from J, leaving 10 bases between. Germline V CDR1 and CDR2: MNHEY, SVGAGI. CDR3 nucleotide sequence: TGTGCCAGCAGTTACCGGGGCAAAACCTACGAGCAGTACTTC. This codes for CASSYRGKTYEQYF.

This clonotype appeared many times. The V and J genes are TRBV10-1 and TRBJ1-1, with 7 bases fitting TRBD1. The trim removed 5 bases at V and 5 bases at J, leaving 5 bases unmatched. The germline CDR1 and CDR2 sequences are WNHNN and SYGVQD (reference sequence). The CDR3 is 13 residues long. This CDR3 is CASSYRGGTEAFF. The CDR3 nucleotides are TGCGCCAGCAGTTACAGGGGAGGGACTGAAGCTTTCTTT.

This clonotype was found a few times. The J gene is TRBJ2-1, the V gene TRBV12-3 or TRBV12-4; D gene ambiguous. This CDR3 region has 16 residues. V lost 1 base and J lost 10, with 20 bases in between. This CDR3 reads CASSLGELGRWIEQFF. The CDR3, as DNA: TGTGCCAGCAGTTTAGGAGAGCTTGGCCGCTGGATAGAGCAGTTCTTC.

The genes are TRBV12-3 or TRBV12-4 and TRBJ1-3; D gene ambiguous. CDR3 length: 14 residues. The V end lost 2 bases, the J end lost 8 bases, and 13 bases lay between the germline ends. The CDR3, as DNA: TGTGCCAGCAGTTTACCGGGCCGGTCTTACACCATATATTTT. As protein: CASSLPGRSYTIYF.

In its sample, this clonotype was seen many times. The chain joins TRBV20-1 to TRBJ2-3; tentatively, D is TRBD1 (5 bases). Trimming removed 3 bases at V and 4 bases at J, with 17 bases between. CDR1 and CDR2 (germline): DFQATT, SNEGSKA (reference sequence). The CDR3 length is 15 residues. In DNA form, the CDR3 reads TGCAGTGCTAGTGCTCTGGCAGGGCCTCCAGATACGCAGTATTTT. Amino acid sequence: CSASALAGPPDTQYF.

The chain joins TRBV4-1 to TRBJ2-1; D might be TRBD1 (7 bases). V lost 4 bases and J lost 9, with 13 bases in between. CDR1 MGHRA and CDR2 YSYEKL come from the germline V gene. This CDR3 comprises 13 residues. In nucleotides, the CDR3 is TGCGCCAGCAGCCGTAGCCAGGGGGGTGAGCAGTTCTTC. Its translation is CASSRSQGGEQFF.

The CDR3 here is CASSIRTGDQSLFTEQYF. In nucleotides, the CDR3 is TGTGCCAGTAGTATCCGGACAGGGGACCAATCCCTCTTTACAGAGCAGTACTTC. This chain joins TRBV19 and TRBJ2-7, with 9 bases that match TRBD1. The CDR3 sequence is 18 residues long. Germline assignment: CDR1 LNHDA and CDR2 SQIVND (reference sequence). J was trimmed by 7 bases and V by 3 bases; bases with no gene match: 19. The full variable domain, completed using reference TRBV19 and TRBJ2-7, is DGGITQSPKYLFRKEGQNVTLSCEQNLNHDAMYWYRQDPGQGLRLIYYSQIVNDFQKGDIAEGYSVSREKKESFPLTVTSAQKNPTAFYLCASSIRTGDQSLFTEQYFGPGTRLTVT.

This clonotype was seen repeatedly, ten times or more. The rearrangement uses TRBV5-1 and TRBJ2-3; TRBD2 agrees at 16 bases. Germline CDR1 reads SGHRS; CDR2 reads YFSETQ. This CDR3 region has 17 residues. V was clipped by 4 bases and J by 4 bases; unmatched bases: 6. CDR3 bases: TGCGCCAGCAGCCCGGGACTAGCGGGAGGGCGCTCAGATACGCAGTATTTT. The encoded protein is CASSPGLAGGRSDTQYF.

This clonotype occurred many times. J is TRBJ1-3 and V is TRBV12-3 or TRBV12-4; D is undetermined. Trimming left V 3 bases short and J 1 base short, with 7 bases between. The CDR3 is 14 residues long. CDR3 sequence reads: CASSFRRSGNTIYF. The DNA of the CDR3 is TGTGCCAGCAGTTTTCGGCGGTCTGGAAACACCATATATTTT.

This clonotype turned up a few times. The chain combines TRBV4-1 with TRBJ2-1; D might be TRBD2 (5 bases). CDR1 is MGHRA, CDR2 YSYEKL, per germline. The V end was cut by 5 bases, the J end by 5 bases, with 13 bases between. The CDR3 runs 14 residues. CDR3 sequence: CASSSNRGNNEQFF. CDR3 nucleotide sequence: TGCGCCAGCAGCTCCAACCGAGGGAACAATGAGCAGTTCTTC.

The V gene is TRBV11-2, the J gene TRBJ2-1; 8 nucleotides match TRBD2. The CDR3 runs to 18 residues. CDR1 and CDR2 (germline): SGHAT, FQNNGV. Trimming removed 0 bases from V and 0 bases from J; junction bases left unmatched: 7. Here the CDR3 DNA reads TGTGCCAGCAGCTTAGACGGGGGGGCCAGCAGCTCCTACAATGAGCAGTTCTTC. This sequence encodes CASSLDGGASSSYNEQFF.

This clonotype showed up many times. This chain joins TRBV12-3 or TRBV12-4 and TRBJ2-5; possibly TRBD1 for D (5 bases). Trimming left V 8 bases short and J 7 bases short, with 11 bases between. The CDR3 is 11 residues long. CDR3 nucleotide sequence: TGTGCCAGCGGTTCAAGGGGGACCCAGTACTTC. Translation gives CASGSRGTQYF.

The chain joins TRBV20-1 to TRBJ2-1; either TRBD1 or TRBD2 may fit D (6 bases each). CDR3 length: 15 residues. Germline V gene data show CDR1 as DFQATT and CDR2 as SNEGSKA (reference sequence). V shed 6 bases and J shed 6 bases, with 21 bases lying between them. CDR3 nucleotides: TGCAGTGCCCCTGAGGGTGGGGGGCCCTCCAATGAGCAGTTCTTC. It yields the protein CSAPEGGGPSNEQFF.

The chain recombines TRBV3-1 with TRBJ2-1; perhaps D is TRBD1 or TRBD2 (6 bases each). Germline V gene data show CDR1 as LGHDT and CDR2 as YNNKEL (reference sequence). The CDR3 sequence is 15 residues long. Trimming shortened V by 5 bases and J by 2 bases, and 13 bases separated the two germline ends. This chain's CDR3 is CASSNGGPTYNEQFF. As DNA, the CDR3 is TGTGCCAGCAGCAACGGGGGCCCGACCTACAATGAGCAGTTCTTC.

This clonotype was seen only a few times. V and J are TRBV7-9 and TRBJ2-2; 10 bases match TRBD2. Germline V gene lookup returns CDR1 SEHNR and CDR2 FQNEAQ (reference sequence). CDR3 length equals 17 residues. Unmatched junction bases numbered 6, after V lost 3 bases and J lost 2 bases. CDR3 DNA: TGTGCCAGCAGCTTTCCAGCGGGGGGGCCAAACACCGGGGAGCTGTTTTTT. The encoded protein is CASSFPAGGPNTGELFF.

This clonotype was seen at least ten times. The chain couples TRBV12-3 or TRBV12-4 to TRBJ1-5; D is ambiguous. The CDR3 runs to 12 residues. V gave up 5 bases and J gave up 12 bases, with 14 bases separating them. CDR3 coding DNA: TGTGCCAGCAGTATCACTCGGGGATTCCAGCATTTT. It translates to CASSITRGFQHF.

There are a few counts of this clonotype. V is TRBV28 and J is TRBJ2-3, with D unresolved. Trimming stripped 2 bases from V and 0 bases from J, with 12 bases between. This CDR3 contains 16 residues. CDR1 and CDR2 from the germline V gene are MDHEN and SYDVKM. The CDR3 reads CASSLLSRLSTDTQYF. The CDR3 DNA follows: TGTGCCAGCAGTTTACTTTCACGGCTTAGCACAGATACGCAGTATTTT.

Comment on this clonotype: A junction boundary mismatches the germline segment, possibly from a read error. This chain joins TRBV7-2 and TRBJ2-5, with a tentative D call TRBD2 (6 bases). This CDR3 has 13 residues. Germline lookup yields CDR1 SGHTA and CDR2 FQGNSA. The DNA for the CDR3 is TGTGCCAGCAGCTTCCGGACTACCGAGACCCGGTACTTC. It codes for CASSFRTTETRYF.

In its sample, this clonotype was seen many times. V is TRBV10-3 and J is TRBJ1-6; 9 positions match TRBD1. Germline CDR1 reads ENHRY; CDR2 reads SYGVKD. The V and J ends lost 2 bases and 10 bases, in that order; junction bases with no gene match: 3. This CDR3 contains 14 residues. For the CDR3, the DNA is TGTGCCATCAGTGAGGGGACAGGGCCCTCACCCCTCCACTTT. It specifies CAISEGTGPSPLHF.

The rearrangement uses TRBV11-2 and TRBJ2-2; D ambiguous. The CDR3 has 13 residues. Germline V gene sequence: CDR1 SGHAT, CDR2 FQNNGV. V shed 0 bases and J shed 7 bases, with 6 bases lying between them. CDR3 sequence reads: CASSLDAIGELFF. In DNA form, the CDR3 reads TGTGCCAGCAGCTTAGATGCGATCGGGGAGCTGTTTTTT.

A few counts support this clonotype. The CDR3 protein is CSARHRAYEQYF. CDR3 coding DNA: TGCAGTGCGAGGCATAGAGCCTACGAGCAGTACTTC. This chain links TRBV20-1 with TRBJ2-7; D is unclear. CDR3 length: 12 residues. Per germline, CDR1 DFQATT and CDR2 SNEGSKA (reference sequence). V was trimmed by 6 bases and J by 2 bases, leaving 11 bases between them.

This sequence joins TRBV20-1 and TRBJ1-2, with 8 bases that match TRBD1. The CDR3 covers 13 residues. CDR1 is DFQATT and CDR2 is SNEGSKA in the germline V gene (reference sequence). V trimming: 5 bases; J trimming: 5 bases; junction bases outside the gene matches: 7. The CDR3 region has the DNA TGCAGTGCTCCCCAGGGGGCAGAATATGGCTACACCTTC. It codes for CSAPQGAEYGYTF.

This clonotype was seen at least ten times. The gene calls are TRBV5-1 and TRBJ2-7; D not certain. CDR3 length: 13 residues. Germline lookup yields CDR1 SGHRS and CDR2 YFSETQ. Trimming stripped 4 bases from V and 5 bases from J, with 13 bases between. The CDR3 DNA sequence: TGCGCCAGCAGCAAACTCACAAGGGACGAGCAGTACTTC. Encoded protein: CASSKLTRDEQYF.

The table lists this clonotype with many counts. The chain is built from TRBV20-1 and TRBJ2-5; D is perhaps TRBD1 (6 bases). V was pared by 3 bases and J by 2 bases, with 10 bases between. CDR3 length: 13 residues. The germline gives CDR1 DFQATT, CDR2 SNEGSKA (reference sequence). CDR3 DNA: TGCAGTGCTAGCTGGGACACACAAGAGACCCAGTACTTC. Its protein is CSASWDTQETQYF.